Listed here are 14 T cell receptor beta chains from one sample, sequenced in a study of blood T cell repertoires in COVID-19 (dated by TCRdb to 2018 to 2020). Library method: the immunoSEQ multiplex PCR assay. The source is immuneACCESS, and TCRdb retained only in-frame sequences with V and J called. Part of the clones is not carried over; for the studies checked, unresolved V genes explain less than half of this, and the remainder is unexplained. Recorded for this sample are a few hundred thousand clones; about nine tenths of them occurred a single time. In total, the top ten clones hold under 11% of the sample. Sequencing used PBMCs or T cells enriched from blood (not recorded which). The receptor set was obtained from a woman aged 18-29 years who had recovered from COVID-19.

The gene calls are TRBV18 and TRBJ1-2; TRBD1 might be the D (6 bases). The ends were cut back, 4 bases at V and 0 bases at J, with 24 bases in the middle. Per the germline V gene, CDR1 is KGHSH and CDR2 is LQKENI. The CDR3 has 19 amino acids. CDR3 DNA: TGTGCCAGCTCACTGATGGCAGGGGCCCGCGTTCCCTCTAACTATGGCTACACCTTC. Its protein product is CASSLMAGARVPSNYGYTF.

This chain uses TRBV5-1 with TRBJ2-1; perhaps TRBD1 as D (5 bases). Trimming left V 4 bases short and J 0 bases short, with 11 bases between. This CDR3 is 15 amino acids long. CDR1 SGHRS and CDR2 YFSETQ come from the germline V gene. This CDR3 is CASSIQDSSYNEQFF. For the CDR3, the DNA is TGCGCCAGCAGCATACAGGATAGCTCCTACAATGAGCAGTTCTTC. Combining the CDR3 with reference TRBV5-1 and TRBJ2-1 gives the whole variable domain KAGVTQTPRYLIKTRGQQVTLSCSPISGHRSVSWYQQTPGQGLQFLFEYFSETQRNKGNFPGRFSGRQFSNSRSEMNVSTLELGDSALYLCASSIQDSSYNEQFFGPGTRLTVL.

This clone was seen a single time. The J gene is TRBJ2-2, the V gene TRBV18, with D unclear. Trimming stripped 2 bases from V and 4 bases from J, with 8 bases between. There are 14 residues in the CDR3. Germline V gives CDR1 KGHSH, CDR2 LQKENI. The CDR3 protein is CASSPGQVTGELFF. CDR3 bases: TGTGCCAGCTCACCAGGGCAGGTCACCGGGGAGCTGTTTTTT. Full variable domain (missing parts from reference TRBV18 and TRBJ2-2): NAGVMQNPRHLVRRRGQEARLRCSPMKGHSHVYWYRQLPEEGLKFMVYLQKENIIDESGMPKERFSAEFPKEGPSILRIQQVVRGDSAAYFCASSPGQVTGELFFGEGSRLTVL.

The gene calls are TRBV5-4 and TRBJ2-6; 7 bases are shared with TRBD1. Germline assignment: CDR1 SGHNT and CDR2 YYREEE (reference sequence). Germline trimming cut 3 bases from V and 4 bases from J; bases unmatched to any gene: 4. This CDR3 has 15 residues. CDR3: CASSSGQPGANVLTF. The CDR3 DNA is TGTGCCAGCAGCTCGGGACAGCCCGGGGCCAACGTCCTGACTTTC.

V gene TRBV28 combines with J gene TRBJ1-6; 7 nucleotides line up with TRBD1. J was trimmed by 4 bases and V by 2 bases; bases with no gene match: 2. The germline V gene encodes CDR1 MDHEN and CDR2 SYDVKM. The CDR3 extends over 15 amino acids. This CDR3 is CASSLGDSYNSPLHF. In nucleotides, the CDR3 is TGTGCCAGCAGTTTAGGGGACAGTTATAATTCACCCCTCCACTTT.

The table lists this clone with a few counts. V and J are TRBV12-3 or TRBV12-4 and TRBJ1-2; 10 nucleotides align to TRBD1. This CDR3 is built from 13 residues. The V segment lost 3 bases and the J segment 8 bases; nucleotides outside the gene matches: 3. The chain's CDR3 is CASSFGQGDGYTF. The CDR3 bases are TGTGCCAGCAGTTTCGGACAGGGGGACGGCTACACCTTC.

V gene TRBV5-4 combines with J gene TRBJ1-2; 7 bases agree with TRBD1. V shed 2 bases, J shed 1 base, and the junction held 8 bases outside the gene matches. The CDR3 length is 16 residues. CDR1 SGHNT and CDR2 YYREEE come from the germline V gene (reference sequence). The CDR3 loop reads CASSFGGGQNNYGYTF. CDR3 in DNA: TGTGCCAGCAGCTTCGGGGGGGGACAGAATAACTATGGCTACACCTTC.

This clone was picked up a small number of times. The J gene is TRBJ2-1, the V gene TRBV11-2; D may be TRBD1 (5 bases). The CDR3 has 15 amino acids. Germline CDR1 is SGHAT and CDR2 is FQNNGV. Trimming removed 1 base at V and 8 bases at J, with 15 bases between. The CDR3 protein is CASSLGTTGRDEQFF. In DNA form, the CDR3 reads TGTGCCAGCAGCTTAGGAACCACAGGCAGGGATGAGCAGTTCTTC.

The rearrangement links TRBV2 to TRBJ1-6; tentatively, D is TRBD1 (5 bases). V shed 7 bases and J shed 5 bases, with 15 bases lying between them. In germline, CDR1 is SNHLY, CDR2 FYNNEI. The length of the CDR3 is 15 residues. In DNA, the CDR3 is TGTGCCAGCAAGGAGGGGAGTTTGGATAATTCACCCCTCCACTTT. Protein product: CASKEGSLDNSPLHF.

V is TRBV18 and J is TRBJ1-1; 7 bases match TRBD1. The CDR3 consists of 16 residues. After removal of 0 bases from V and 3 bases from J, the junction contained 7 bases not matched to a gene. The germline V gene has CDR1 KGHSH and CDR2 LQKENI. The CDR3 DNA reads as TGTGCCAGCTCACCACCGAACTACCAGGGGGACACTGAAGCTTTCTTT. Translation: CASSPPNYQGDTEAFF.

V and J are TRBV5-5 and TRBJ1-3; D perhaps matches TRBD1 (6 bases). This CDR3 is 17 amino acids long. Trimming stripped 6 bases from V and 5 bases from J, with 24 bases between. Germline assignment: CDR1 SGHKS and CDR2 YYEKEE (reference sequence). The CDR3 loop reads CASTSNVYRDFRNTIYF. DNA of the CDR3: TGTGCCAGCACCTCTAACGTCTACAGGGATTTTAGAAACACCATATATTTT.

This clone was seen only a few times. The J gene is TRBJ1-2, the V gene TRBV27, with TRBD1 matching 8 bases. Germline CDR1 MNHEY, CDR2 SMNVEV (reference sequence). CDR3 length: 14 residues. V dropped 9 bases and J dropped 4; count of bases not matched to a gene: 10. CDR3 in DNA: TGTGCCAGTCGGTCGACAGGGGAATCCTATGGCTACACCTTC. Protein sequence: CASRSTGESYGYTF.

The V gene is TRBV5-1, the J gene TRBJ2-7; no reliable D call. The CDR3 runs to 17 residues. V lost 3 bases and J lost 0, with 19 bases in between. Germline CDR1 reads SGHRS; CDR2 reads YFSETQ. The CDR3 sequence: CASSSGTVAPNSYEQYF. The DNA of the CDR3 is TGCGCCAGCAGCTCAGGTACGGTGGCGCCCAACTCCTACGAGCAGTACTTC. Together with reference TRBV5-1 and TRBJ2-7, the CDR3 gives the full variable domain: KAGVTQTPRYLIKTRGQQVTLSCSPISGHRSVSWYQQTPGQGLQFLFEYFSETQRNKGNFPGRFSGRQFSNSRSEMNVSTLELGDSALYLCASSSGTVAPNSYEQYFGPGTRLTVT.

J is TRBJ1-2 and V is TRBV6-5, with a possible D match to TRBD1 (6 bases). Germline V lookup: CDR1 MNHEY, CDR2 SVGAGI. CDR3 length equals 14 residues. Trimming stripped 5 bases from V and 7 bases from J, with 17 bases between. CDR3 region: CASSPNRVEGGYTF. CDR3 DNA: TGTGCCAGCAGTCCGAACAGGGTAGAGGGTGGCTACACCTTC.